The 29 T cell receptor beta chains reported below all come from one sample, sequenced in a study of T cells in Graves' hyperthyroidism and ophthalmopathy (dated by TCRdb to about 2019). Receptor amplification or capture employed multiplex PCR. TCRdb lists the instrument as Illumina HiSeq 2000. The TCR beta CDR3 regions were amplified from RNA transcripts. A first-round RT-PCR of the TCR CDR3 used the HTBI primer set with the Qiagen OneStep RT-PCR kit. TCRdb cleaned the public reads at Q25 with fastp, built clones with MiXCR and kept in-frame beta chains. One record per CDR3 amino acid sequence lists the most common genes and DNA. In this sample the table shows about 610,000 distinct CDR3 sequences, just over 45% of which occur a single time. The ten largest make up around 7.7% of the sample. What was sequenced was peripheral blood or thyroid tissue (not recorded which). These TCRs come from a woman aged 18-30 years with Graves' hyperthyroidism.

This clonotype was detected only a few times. CDR3 coding DNA: TGTGCCAGCAGCCAAGATGTAGGGGAGCTGTTTTTT. Its translation: CASSQDVGELFF. V usage is TRBV6-2 or TRBV6-3 and J usage is TRBJ2-2; no clear D. The germline V gene encodes CDR1 MNHEY and CDR2 SVGEGT. The CDR3 runs 12 residues. The germline V and J ends were trimmed by 6 bases and 8 bases, with 10 bases remaining between them.

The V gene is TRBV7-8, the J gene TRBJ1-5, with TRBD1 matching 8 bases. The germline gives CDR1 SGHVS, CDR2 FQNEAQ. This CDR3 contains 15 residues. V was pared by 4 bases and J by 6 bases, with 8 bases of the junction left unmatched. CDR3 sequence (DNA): TGTGCCAGCAGCTCGGACAGGGTGAGGCTTCAGCCCCAGCATTTT. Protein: CASSSDRVRLQPQHF.

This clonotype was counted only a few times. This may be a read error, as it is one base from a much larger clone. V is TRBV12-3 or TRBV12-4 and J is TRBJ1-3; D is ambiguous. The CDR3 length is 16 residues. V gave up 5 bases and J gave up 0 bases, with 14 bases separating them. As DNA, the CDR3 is TGTGCCAGCAGTCTACTCGGGGTCCGCTCTGGAAACACCATATATTTT. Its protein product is CASSLLGVRSGNTIYF.

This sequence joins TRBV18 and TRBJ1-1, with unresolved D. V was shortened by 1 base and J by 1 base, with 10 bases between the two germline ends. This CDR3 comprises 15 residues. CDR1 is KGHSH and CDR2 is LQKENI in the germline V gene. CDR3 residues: CASSPQTKRNTEAFF. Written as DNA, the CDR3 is TGTGCCAGCTCACCACAAACAAAGAGGAACACTGAAGCTTTCTTT.

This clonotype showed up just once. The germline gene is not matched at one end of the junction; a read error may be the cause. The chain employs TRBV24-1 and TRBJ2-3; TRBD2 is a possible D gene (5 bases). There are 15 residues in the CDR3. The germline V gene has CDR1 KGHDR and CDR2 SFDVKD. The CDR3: CATSDQHGLSDTRYF. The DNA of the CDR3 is TGTGCCACCAGTGATCAACACGGACTCTCAGACACGCGGTATTTT.

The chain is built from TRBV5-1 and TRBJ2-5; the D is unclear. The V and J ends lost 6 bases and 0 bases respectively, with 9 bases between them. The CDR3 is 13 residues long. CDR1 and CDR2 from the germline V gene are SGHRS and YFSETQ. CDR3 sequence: CASTPEYQETQYF. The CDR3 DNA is TGCGCCAGCACGCCGGAGTACCAAGAGACCCAGTACTTC.

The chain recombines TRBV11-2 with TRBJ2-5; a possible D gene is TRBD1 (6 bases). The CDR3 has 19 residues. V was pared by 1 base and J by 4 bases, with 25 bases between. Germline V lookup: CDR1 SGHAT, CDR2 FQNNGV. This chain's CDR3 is CASSLGWNRDTYRVETQYF. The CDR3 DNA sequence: TGTGCCAGCAGCTTAGGATGGAACCGGGACACCTATCGGGTAGAGACCCAGTACTTC.

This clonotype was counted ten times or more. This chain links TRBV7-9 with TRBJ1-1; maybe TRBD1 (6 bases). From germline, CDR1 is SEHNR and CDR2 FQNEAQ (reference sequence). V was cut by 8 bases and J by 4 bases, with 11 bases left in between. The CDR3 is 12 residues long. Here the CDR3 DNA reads TGTGCCAGCCTAAGGGGGTTCACTGAAGCTTTCTTT. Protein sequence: CASLRGFTEAFF.

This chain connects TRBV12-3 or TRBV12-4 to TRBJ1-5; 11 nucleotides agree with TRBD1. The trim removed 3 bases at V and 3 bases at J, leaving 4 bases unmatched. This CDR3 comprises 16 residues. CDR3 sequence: CASSFGDRGANQPQHF. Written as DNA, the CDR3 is TGTGCCAGCAGTTTTGGGGACAGGGGGGCCAATCAGCCCCAGCATTTT.

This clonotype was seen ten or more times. The CDR3 protein is CASSLDGPNTEAFF. In DNA, the CDR3 is TGTGCCAGCAGCTTAGACGGGCCGAACACTGAAGCTTTCTTT. The rearrangement links TRBV7-6 to TRBJ1-1; D unresolved. Germline loops: CDR1 SGHVS, CDR2 FNYEAQ. This CDR3 has 14 residues. V was pared by 1 base and J by 1 base, with 7 bases between.

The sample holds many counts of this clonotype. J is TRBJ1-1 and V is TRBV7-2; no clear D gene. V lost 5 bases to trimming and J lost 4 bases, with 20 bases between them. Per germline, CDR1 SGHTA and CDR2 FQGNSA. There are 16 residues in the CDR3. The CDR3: CASSPRSAPFSTEAFF. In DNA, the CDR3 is TGTGCCAGCAGCCCACGGTCTGCTCCTTTTTCCACTGAAGCTTTCTTT.

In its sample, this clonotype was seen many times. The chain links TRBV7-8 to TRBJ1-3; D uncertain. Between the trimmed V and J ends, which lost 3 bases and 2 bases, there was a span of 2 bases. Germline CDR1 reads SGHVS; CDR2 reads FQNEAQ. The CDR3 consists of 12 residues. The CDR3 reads CASSFTGNTIYF. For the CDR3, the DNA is TGTGCCAGCAGCTTTACTGGAAACACCATATATTTT.

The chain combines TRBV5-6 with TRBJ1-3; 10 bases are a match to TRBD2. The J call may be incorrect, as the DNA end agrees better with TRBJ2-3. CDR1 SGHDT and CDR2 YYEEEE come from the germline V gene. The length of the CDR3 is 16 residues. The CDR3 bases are TGTGCCAGCAGCTTGGAACTAGCGGGATTTGCAGATACGCAGTATTTT. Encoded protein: CASSLELAGFADTQYF.

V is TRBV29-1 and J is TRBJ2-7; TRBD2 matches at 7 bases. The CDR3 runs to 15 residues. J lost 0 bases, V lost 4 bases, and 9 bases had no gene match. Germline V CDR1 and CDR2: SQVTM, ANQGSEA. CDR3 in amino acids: CSVAASGGSSYEQYF. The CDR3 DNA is TGCAGCGTTGCGGCTAGCGGTGGGAGCTCCTACGAGCAGTACTTC.

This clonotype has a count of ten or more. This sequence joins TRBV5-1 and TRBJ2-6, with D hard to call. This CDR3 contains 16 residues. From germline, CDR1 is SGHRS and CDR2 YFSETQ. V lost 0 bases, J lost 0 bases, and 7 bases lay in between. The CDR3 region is CASSLDGNSGANVLTF. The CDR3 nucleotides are TGCGCCAGCAGCTTGGATGGAAACTCTGGGGCCAACGTCCTGACTTTC.

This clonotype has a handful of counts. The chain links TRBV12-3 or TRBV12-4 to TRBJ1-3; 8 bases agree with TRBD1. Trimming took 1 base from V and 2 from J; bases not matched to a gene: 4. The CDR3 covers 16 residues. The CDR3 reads CASSLDRGFAGNTIYF. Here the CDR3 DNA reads TGTGCCAGCAGTTTAGACAGGGGGTTTGCTGGAAACACCATATATTTT.

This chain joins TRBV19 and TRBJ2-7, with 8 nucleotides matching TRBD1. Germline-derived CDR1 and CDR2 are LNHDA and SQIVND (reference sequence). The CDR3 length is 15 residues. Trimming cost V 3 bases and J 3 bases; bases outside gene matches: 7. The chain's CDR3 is CASSIFAGGNYEQYF. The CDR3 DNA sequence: TGTGCCAGTAGTATTTTTGCAGGGGGCAACTACGAGCAGTACTTC.

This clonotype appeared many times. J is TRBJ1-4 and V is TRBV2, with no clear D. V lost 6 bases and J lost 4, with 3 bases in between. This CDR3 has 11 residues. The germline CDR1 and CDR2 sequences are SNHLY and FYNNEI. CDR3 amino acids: CASRFNEKLFF. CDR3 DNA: TGTGCCAGCAGGTTTAATGAAAAACTGTTTTTT.

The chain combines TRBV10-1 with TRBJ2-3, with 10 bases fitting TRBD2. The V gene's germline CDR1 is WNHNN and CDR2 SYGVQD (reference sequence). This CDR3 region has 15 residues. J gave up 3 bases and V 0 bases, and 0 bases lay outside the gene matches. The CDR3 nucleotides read TGCGCCAGCAGTGAGTCGACTAGCGGGACAGATACGCAGTATTTT. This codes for CASSESTSGTDTQYF.

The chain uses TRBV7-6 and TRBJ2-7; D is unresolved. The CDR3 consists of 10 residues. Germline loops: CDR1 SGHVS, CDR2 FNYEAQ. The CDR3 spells CARTAYEQYF. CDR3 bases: TGTGCTAGAACAGCCTACGAGCAGTACTTC.

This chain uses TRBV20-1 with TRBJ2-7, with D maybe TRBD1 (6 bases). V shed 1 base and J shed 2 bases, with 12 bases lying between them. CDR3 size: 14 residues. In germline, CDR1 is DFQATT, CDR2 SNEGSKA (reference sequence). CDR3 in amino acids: CSARGVGGTYEQYF. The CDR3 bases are TGCAGTGCTAGAGGGGTAGGGGGAACCTACGAGCAGTACTTC.

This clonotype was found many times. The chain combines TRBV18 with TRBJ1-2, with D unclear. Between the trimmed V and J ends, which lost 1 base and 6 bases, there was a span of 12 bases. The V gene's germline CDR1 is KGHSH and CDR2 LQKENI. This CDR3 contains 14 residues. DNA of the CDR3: TGTGCCAGCTCACCACGTGTCAGTGTAAATGGCTACACCTTC. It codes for CASSPRVSVNGYTF.

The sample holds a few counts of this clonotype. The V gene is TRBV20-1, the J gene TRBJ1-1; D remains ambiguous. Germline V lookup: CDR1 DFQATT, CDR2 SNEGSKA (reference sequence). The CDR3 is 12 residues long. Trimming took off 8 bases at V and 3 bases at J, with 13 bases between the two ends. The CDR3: CSYGPWDTEAFF. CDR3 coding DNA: TGCAGTTACGGACCCTGGGACACTGAAGCTTTCTTT.

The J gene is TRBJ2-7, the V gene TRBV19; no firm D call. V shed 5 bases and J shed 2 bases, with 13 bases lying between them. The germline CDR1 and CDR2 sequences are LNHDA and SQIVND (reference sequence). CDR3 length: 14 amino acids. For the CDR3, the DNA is TGTGCCAGTAGTCCGGACCCCAGGCCCTACGAGCAGTACTTC. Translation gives CASSPDPRPYEQYF.

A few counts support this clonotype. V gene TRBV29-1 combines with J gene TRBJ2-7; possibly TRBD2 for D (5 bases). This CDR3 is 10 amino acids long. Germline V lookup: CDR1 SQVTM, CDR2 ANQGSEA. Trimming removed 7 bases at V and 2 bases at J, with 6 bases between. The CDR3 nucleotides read TGCAGCGCGGGGACCTACGAGCAGTACTTC. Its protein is CSAGTYEQYF.

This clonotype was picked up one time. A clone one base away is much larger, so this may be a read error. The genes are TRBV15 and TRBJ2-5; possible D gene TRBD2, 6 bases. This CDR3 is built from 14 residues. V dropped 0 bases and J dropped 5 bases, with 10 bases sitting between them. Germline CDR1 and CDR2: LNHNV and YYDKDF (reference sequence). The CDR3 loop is CATSRDEGRETQYF. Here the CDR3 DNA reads TGTGCCACCAGCAGAGATGAAGGGAGGGAGACCCAGTACTTC.

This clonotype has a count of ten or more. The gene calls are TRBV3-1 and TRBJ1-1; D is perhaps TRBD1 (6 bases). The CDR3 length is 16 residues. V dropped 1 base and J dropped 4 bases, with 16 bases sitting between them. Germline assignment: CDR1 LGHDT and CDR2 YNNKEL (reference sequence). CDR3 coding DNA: TGTGCCAGCAGCCAAGGCCGTGGGGGCGGTATCACTGAAGCTTTCTTT. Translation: CASSQGRGGGITEAFF.

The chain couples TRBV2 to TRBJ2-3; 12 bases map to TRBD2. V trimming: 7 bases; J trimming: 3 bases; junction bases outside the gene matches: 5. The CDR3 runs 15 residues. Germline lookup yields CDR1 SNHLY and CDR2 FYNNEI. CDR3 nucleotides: TGTGCCAGCAAGCAGACTAGCGGGAGAACAGATACGCAGTATTTT. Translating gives CASKQTSGRTDTQYF.

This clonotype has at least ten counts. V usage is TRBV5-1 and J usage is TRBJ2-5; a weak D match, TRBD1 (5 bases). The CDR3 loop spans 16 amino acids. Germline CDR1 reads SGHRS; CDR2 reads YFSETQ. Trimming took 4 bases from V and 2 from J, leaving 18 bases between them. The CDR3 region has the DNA TGCGCCAGCAGCGTGAAGAACAGGCTAGGGCAAGAGACCCAGTACTTC. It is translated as CASSVKNRLGQETQYF.